The rows below give T cell receptor beta chains drawn from one sample of a study of persistence of HIV-infected CD4 T cells. The repertoire was sequenced with immunoSEQ multiplex PCR; TCRdb's copy has only in-frame clones and lacks some. Among approximately 46,000 clones listed, 85% to 90% were seen once. Their cognate antigens are unknown. The sample here was CD4+ T cells sorted from PBMCs after approximately 19-hour stimulation, taken from a patient who received antiretroviral therapy. These receptors were obtained from an adult woman with HIV who was CMV-seropositive. Both conserved end residues are part of each CDR3. Fields, in order: J gene, clone size, D gene, V gene, CDR3 DNA, CDR3 protein. The D gene is left open where the match is weak. Some rows mark clone size as missing; the rest say once, few, many or name a class of expanded clone.

>TRBJ1-1|NA|NA|TRBV3-1/TRBV3-2
TGTGCCAGCAGCCAAGCCATCCGGAACACTGAAGCTTTCTTT
CASSQAIRNTEAFF
>TRBJ2-1|NA|NA|TRBV9
TGTGCCAGCAGCGTAGCTCCGGCAGTCACCTACAATGAGCAGTTCTTC
CASSVAPAVTYNEQFF
>TRBJ1-1|NA|NA|TRBV21-1
TGTGCCAGCAGCAAAGGGGCGGTTAGGGGGATGAACACTGAAGCTTTCTTT
CASSKGAVRGMNTEAFF
>TRBJ1-5|NA|TRBD1|TRBV7-2
TGTGCCAGCAGCTCCGGACAGGGGAGGATTCAGCCCCAGCATTTT
CASSSGQGRIQPQHF
>TRBJ2-1|NA|NA|TRBV27
TGTGCCAGCAGTTTATCCCAGGGAATCCATGAGCAGTTCTTC
CASSLSQGIHEQFF
>TRBJ1-5|few|NA|TRBV6-1
TGTGCCAGCAGTGACGAGGGTTGGGGAAATCAGCCCCAGCATTTT
CASSDEGWGNQPQHF
>TRBJ2-7|NA|TRBD1|TRBV30
TGTGCCTCCAAGACAGGGTACGAGCAGTACTTC
CASKTGYEQYF
>TRBJ1-1|NA|NA|TRBV21-1
TGTGCCAGCAGCAAATGGGGGGACAGCGGTTGGGGCACTGAAGCTTTCTTT
CASSKWGDSGWGTEAFF
>TRBJ1-5|NA|NA|TRBV6-1
TGTGCCAGCAGTGAATGGAAGGGAAGCAATCAGCCCCAGCATTTT
CASSEWKGSNQPQHF
>TRBJ2-7|NA|NA|TRBV7-6
TGTGCCAGCAGCTTGGTCCCGGGACGGGATTACGAGCAGTACTTC
CASSLVPGRDYEQYF
>TRBJ2-1|NA|NA|TRBV28
TGTGCCAGCAGTTTATGGTACAATGAGCAGTTCTTC
CASSLWYNEQFF
>TRBJ1-5|few|TRBD1|TRBV2
TGTGCCAGCAGTCCTACAGGGGGCAGCAATCAGCCCCAGCATTTT
CASSPTGGSNQPQHF
>TRBJ2-3|NA|TRBD2|TRBV5-1
TGCGCCAGCAGCTTGGGGCGGGGGTCACGCACAGATACGCAGTATTTT
CASSLGRGSRTDTQYF
>TRBJ1-2|NA|TRBD1|TRBV10-3
TGTGCCATCAATTCGATGACAGGGAGAATCGAGTATGGCTACACCTTC
CAINSMTGRIEYGYTF
>TRBJ2-1|NA|NA|TRBV28
TGTGCCAGCATCCTAATGGGGGGCAATGAGCAGTTCTTC
CASILMGGNEQFF
>TRBJ2-3|NA|NA|TRBV11-2
TGTGCCAGCAGCTTAGGGCAGGGAGTGGCAGATACGCAGTATTTT
CASSLGQGVADTQYF
>TRBJ1-1|NA|TRBD1|TRBV24-1
TGTGCCACCAGTGATAAGGACAGGCGCGCTTTCTTT
CATSDKDRRAFF
>TRBJ2-1|NA|TRBD2|TRBV28
TGTGCCAGCAGTTTAGTCGAAGCGGGAGCTAGGAATGAGCAGTTCTTC
CASSLVEAGARNEQFF
>TRBJ1-6|NA|NA|TRBV19
TGTGCCAGTAGTAAAGACCAGGTGTCACCCCTCCACTTT
CASSKDQVSPLHF
>TRBJ1-2|NA|NA|TRBV28
TGTGCCAGCAGTTTAGGGGCAGGTCTCTATGGCTACACCTTC
CASSLGAGLYGYTF
>TRBJ1-2|NA|TRBD1|TRBV3-1/TRBV3-2
TGTGCCAGCAGCCATAACAGGGGGGGCGCATATGGCTACACCTTC
CASSHNRGGAYGYTF
>TRBJ1-1|NA|TRBD1|TRBV12-3/TRBV12-4
TGTGCCAGCAACACGGACAGGGGCACTGAAGCTTTCTTT
CASNTDRGTEAFF
>TRBJ1-5|NA|NA|TRBV7-2
TGTGCCAGCAGCTTAGGGTTTGGGGGCCTTCAGCCCCAGCATTTT
CASSLGFGGLQPQHF
>TRBJ2-3|NA|NA|TRBV11-3
TGTGCCAGCAGCGACACCAGGGGTCCAGATACGCAGTATTTT
CASSDTRGPDTQYF
>TRBJ1-5|NA|NA|TRBV30
TGTGCCTGGAGCCTCGGGCCATATCAGCCCCAGCATTTT
CAWSLGPYQPQHF
>TRBJ1-1|NA|NA|TRBV10-3
TGTGCCATCAGTGAAGGAGGGGCGCCGCGCACTGAAGCTTTCTTT
CAISEGGAPRTEAFF
>TRBJ1-6|NA|NA|TRBV29-1
TGCAGCGTTGGAGAGCCGGGCAATTCACCCCTCCACTTT
CSVGEPGNSPLHF
>TRBJ1-2|NA|NA|TRBV25-1
TGTGCCAGCAGTCGGACAGCTGATGGCTACACCTTC
CASSRTADGYTF
>TRBJ2-4|NA|NA|TRBV9
TGTGCCAGCAGCGTAGGAAGCGGACAGAAAAACATTCAGTACTTC
CASSVGSGQKNIQYF
>TRBJ2-5|NA|NA|TRBV21-1
TGTGCCAGCAGCTCCTCAAAGGAGACCCAGTACTTC
CASSSSKETQYF
>TRBJ1-5|NA|TRBD1|TRBV4-3
TGCGCCAGCAGTCCCGGGACAGGGAATAGGCAGCCCCAGCATTTT
CASSPGTGNRQPQHF
>TRBJ1-2|NA|TRBD1|TRBV5-1
TGCGCCAGCAGCTTGGCCAGACCTTCTGGACAGGGGGGCTATGGCTACACCTTC
CASSLARPSGQGGYGYTF